Listed here is a single TCR beta chain. Antigen: not known. The sample comes from a study of cytomegalovirus exposure and HLA in healthy donors. Findings and caveats of the study: Relative to the roughly 690-donor mean, N-insertions were reportedly fewer in an Asian-associated ancestry cluster in a later analysis.

V lost 7 bases and J lost 0, with 7 bases in between. The CDR3 length is 14 residues. Germline assignment: CDR1 SNHLY and CDR2 FYNNEI. PCR primers comprised 60 Vbeta and 13 Jbeta primers. Produced via immunoSEQ multiplex PCR; TCRdb's table is partial and in-frame only. This table holds roughly 160,000 clones, 80% found once. Samples came from healthy bone marrow donors. Specimen: PBMCs. This clonotype was obtained from a man aged 18 to 29 in good health and CMV-seropositive. The V gene is TRBV2, the J gene TRBJ2-6; D not certain. The CDR3 sequence: CASNGDSGANVLTF. The CDR3 DNA sequence: TGTGCCAGCAACGGAGACTCTGGGGCCAACGTCCTGACTTTC.